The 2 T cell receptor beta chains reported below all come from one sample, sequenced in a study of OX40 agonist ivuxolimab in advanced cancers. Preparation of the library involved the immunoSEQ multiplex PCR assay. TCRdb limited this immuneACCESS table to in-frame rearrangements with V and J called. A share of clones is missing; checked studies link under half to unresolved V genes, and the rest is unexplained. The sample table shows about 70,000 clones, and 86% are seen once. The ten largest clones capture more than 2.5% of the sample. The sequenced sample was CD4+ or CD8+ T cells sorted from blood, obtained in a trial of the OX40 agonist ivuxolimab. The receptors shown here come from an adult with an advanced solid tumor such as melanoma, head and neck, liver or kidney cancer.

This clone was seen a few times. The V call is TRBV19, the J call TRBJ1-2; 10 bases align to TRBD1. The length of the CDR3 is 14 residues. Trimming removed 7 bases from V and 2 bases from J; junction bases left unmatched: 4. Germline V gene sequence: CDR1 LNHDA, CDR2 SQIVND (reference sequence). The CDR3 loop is CASTRQGANYGYTF. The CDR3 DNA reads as TGTGCCAGTACCCGACAGGGGGCGAACTATGGCTACACCTTC.

CDR3 loop: CASSSPTGALGYSNQPQHF. Written as DNA, the CDR3 is TGTGCCAGCAGTTCCCCGACAGGCGCTCTTGGATATAGCAATCAGCCCCAGCATTTT. The chain recombines TRBV28 with TRBJ1-5; D possibly corresponds to TRBD1 (6 bases). The CDR3 runs to 19 residues. V lost 4 bases and J 0 bases, leaving 22 bases between the germline ends. Germline loops: CDR1 MDHEN, CDR2 SYDVKM.